A selection of T cell receptor beta chains follows, all from one sample in a study of T cell responses to AZD1222 COVID-19 vaccine. The protocol was immunoSEQ multiplex PCR, while the TCRdb copy is restricted to in-frame clones and leaves out a portion. This table holds 100,000 to 150,000 clones, 80% to 90% found once. Sequencing was performed on peripheral blood, taken on day 0 of AZD1222 vaccination. These receptors all stem from an adult in good health. Each CDR3 is given with its conserved first and last residue. Each record gives: clone size, J gene, CDR3 length, D gene, V gene, CDR3 protein, CDR3 DNA. D genes are given only for firm matches. Clone size is stated in some rows and not others, as once, few, many or a class when expanded.

-,TRBJ2-7,16,-,TRBV28,CASRPHPGDPSYEQYF,TGTGCCAGCAGACCCCACCCAGGAGACCCCTCCTACGAGCAGTACTTC
-,TRBJ1-2,10,-,TRBV12-3/TRBV12-4,CASSRTVTVF,TGTGCCAGCAGTCGAACTGTGACGGTATTC
few,TRBJ2-4,16,TRBD2,TRBV4-3,CASSRRLAGEKNIQYF,TGCGCCAGCAGCCGAAGACTAGCGGGGGAGAAAAACATTCAGTACTTC
-,TRBJ2-1,14,-,TRBV7-2,CASSLLGGYNEQFF,TGTGCCAGCAGCTTACTAGGGGGCTACAATGAGCAGTTCTTC
-,TRBJ2-3,15,-,TRBV7-9,CASSPPGLSTDTQYF,TGTGCCAGCAGCCCCCCCGGGTTATCCACAGATACGCAGTATTTT
-,TRBJ1-1,17,-,TRBV7-9,CASSLALGAGANTEAFF,TGTGCCAGCAGCTTAGCGCTGGGGGCAGGGGCGAACACTGAAGCTTTCTTT
-,TRBJ2-1,15,TRBD1,TRBV7-2,CASSLGTGFNNEQFF,TGTGCCAGCAGCTTAGGGACAGGCTTCAACAATGAGCAGTTCTTC
-,TRBJ2-2,14,-,TRBV4-2,CASSRAENTGELFF,TGTGCCAGCAGCCGAGCGGAGAACACCGGGGAGCTGTTTTTT
-,TRBJ1-5,12,-,TRBV6-5,CASTFRDQPQHF,TGTGCCAGCACCTTTAGGGATCAGCCCCAGCATTTT
-,TRBJ2-5,12,-,TRBV2,CASSQLRGSQYF,TGTGCCAGCAGTCAACTAAGGGGGTCCCAGTACTTC
-,TRBJ2-1,15,TRBD1,TRBV7-7,CASSLPGTGSNEQFF,TGTGCTAGCAGCTTACCCGGGACAGGGTCGAATGAGCAGTTCTTC
once,TRBJ1-1,14,-,TRBV28,CASLDGTMNTEAFF,TGTGCCAGCCTGGACGGGACCATGAACACTGAAGCTTTCTTT
few,TRBJ2-1,15,-,TRBV7-2,CASSLIGGAILEQFF,TGTGCCAGCAGCTTAATTGGAGGAGCGATACTTGAGCAGTTCTTC
few,TRBJ2-7,14,TRBD1,TRBV11-2,CASSRTGASYEQYF,TGTGCCAGCAGCCGGACAGGGGCCTCCTACGAGCAGTACTTC
-,TRBJ2-5,13,-,TRBV29-1,CSVDRPKLETQYF,TGCAGCGTCGACAGGCCTAAGCTGGAGACCCAGTACTTC
-,TRBJ1-4,19,TRBD1,TRBV19,CASSTRSNRGRPTNEKLFF,TGTGCCAGTAGCACGCGTTCCAACAGGGGCCGTCCAACTAATGAAAAACTGTTTTTT
-,TRBJ1-6,16,-,TRBV2,CASSEWVGTTDSPLHF,TGTGCCAGCAGTGAATGGGTTGGGACGACGGATTCACCCCTCCACTTT
-,TRBJ2-7,16,TRBD1,TRBV14,CASSLPPGQGTYEQYF,TGTGCCAGCAGCCTTCCTCCGGGACAGGGTACCTACGAGCAGTACTTC
-,TRBJ2-3,14,-,TRBV19,CASSITHRGDTQYF,TGTGCCAGTAGTATTACACATCGAGGAGATACGCAGTATTTT
-,TRBJ1-5,16,-,TRBV28,CASSLNRQISNQPQHF,TGTGCCAGCAGTTTAAATAGACAGATTAGCAATCAGCCCCAGCATTTT
-,TRBJ2-1,13,-,TRBV6-4,CASSDQTGNKQFF,TGTGCCAGCAGTGATCAAACAGGGAATAAGCAGTTCTTC
-,TRBJ1-1,19,-,TRBV4-3,CASSQDPVAWSSMNTEAFF,TGCGCCAGCAGCCAAGATCCCGTCGCCTGGTCGTCAATGAACACTGAAGCTTTCTTT